Listed here are 9 T cell receptor beta chains from one sample, sequenced in a study of shared clonotypes between healthy human individuals. In the naive CD8 group, cells lacked CD45RO and were positively selected for CCR7, so terminally differentiated effector memory CD45RA+ cells were left out. Measured with immunoSEQ multiplex PCR; TCRdb has only the in-frame clones, and not every one. The table includes 2 million to 2.5 million clones, approximately 94% detected once. The source material was naive CD8+ T cells sorted from blood. The origin of the receptors is a man aged 18 to 29 in good health.

The gene calls are TRBV4-1 and TRBJ2-7; weak D call: TRBD1 (6 bases). The CDR3 totals 16 residues. The V gene lost 4 bases and the J gene lost 5 bases, with 21 bases spanning the gap. Germline V gene lookup returns CDR1 MGHRA and CDR2 YSYEKL. CDR3 in DNA: TGCGCCAGCAGCCCCTGGGGGACGGCCAGGGACAACGAGCAGTACTTC. It yields the protein CASSPWGTARDNEQYF.

V gene TRBV27 combines with J gene TRBJ2-5, with D perhaps assigned TRBD1 or TRBD2 (5 bases each). The germline V gene has CDR1 MNHEY and CDR2 SMNVEV (reference sequence). Trimming left V 0 bases short and J 4 bases short, with 12 bases between. The CDR3 sequence is 15 residues long. CDR3 residues: CASSLSGVVGETQYF. For the CDR3, the DNA is TGTGCCAGCAGTTTATCGGGGGTGGTAGGAGAGACCCAGTACTTC.

The chain has TRBV5-4 and TRBJ2-7; 7 positions match TRBD1. J gave up 2 bases and V 2 bases, and 4 bases lay outside the gene matches. This CDR3 region has 14 residues. CDR1 is SGHNT, CDR2 YYREEE, per germline (reference sequence). The CDR3 sequence is CASSFWDSPYEQYF. The CDR3 DNA reads as TGTGCCAGCAGCTTTTGGGACAGTCCCTACGAGCAGTACTTC.

The DNA of the CDR3 is TGTGCCAGCAGCTCCGGGACTAGCGGGATACATGAGCAGTTCTTC. Amino acid sequence: CASSSGTSGIHEQFF. J is TRBJ2-1 and V is TRBV13; 13 bases are a match to TRBD2. Trimming cost V 4 bases and J 8 bases; bases outside gene matches: 5. Germline loops: CDR1 PRHDT, CDR2 FYEKMQ (reference sequence). This CDR3 region has 15 residues.

V is TRBV30 and J is TRBJ2-2; a weak D match, TRBD1 (6 bases). Looked up from germline, CDR1 is GTSNPN and CDR2 is SVGIG (reference sequence). CDR3 size: 13 residues. The CDR3: CALGAANTGELFF. In nucleotides, the CDR3 is TGTGCGCTGGGGGCAGCGAACACCGGGGAGCTGTTTTTT.

Worth noting for this clone: Other nucleotide sequences from this sample produce the same CDR3. The rearrangement links TRBV30 to TRBJ2-3; D is undetermined. Germline V gene lookup returns CDR1 GTSNPN and CDR2 SVGIG (reference sequence). The CDR3 runs 11 residues. Trimming took off 1 base at V and 1 base at J, with 0 bases between the two ends. The CDR3 DNA reads TGTGCCTGGAGTGGCACAGATACGCAGTATTTT. It translates to CAWSGTDTQYF.

The genes are TRBV13 and TRBJ2-3; a possible D gene is TRBD1 (6 bases). Trimming removed 5 bases from V and 1 base from J, with 13 bases in between. This CDR3 is 15 amino acids long. CDR1 and CDR2 (germline): PRHDT, FYEKMQ (reference sequence). Here the CDR3 DNA reads TGTGCCAGCAGCAGTACAGGGTCCGGCACAGATACGCAGTATTTT. It encodes CASSSTGSGTDTQYF.

The chain uses TRBV7-9 and TRBJ2-3, with TRBD2 matching over 11 bases. The V gene's germline CDR1 is SEHNR and CDR2 FQNEAQ (reference sequence). The CDR3 covers 16 residues. V shed 5 bases, J shed 2 bases, and the junction held 6 bases outside the gene matches. DNA of the CDR3: TGTGCCAGCAGCGATAGCGGGAGGGAAATCACAGATACGCAGTATTTT. Amino acid sequence: CASSDSGREITDTQYF.

This clone was detected only once. V gene TRBV13 combines with J gene TRBJ2-2; TRBD1 is a possible D gene (5 bases). In germline, CDR1 is PRHDT, CDR2 FYEKMQ (reference sequence). This CDR3 is built from 14 residues. The V end lost 6 bases, the J end lost 3 bases, and 11 bases lay between the germline ends. CDR3 region: CASSSDRYTGELFF. The CDR3 nucleotides are TGTGCCAGCAGTTCCGACAGATACACCGGGGAGCTGTTTTTT.